The sequence of this T cell receptor (beta chain) was determined in a study of CD8 T cells in Susac syndrome. The CDR3 covers 16 residues. V was pared by 4 bases and J by 2 bases, with 18 bases between. Germline-derived CDR1 and CDR2 are SEHNR and FQNEAQ (reference sequence). Bulk CD8+ and CD4+ cells came from magnetic negative isolation; CD8+ TEMRA by FACS. With random hexamers, reverse transcription was performed on about 0.5 to 1 ug of RNA. Each CDR3 protein is one row after TCRdb ran MiXCR on the immunoSEQ multiplex PCR reads. The sample lists around 270,000 distinct CDR3 sequences, about 89% occurring once.

V and J are TRBV7-9 and TRBJ2-7; D unresolved. The specimen sequenced was CD8+ T cells from PBMCs. The source of this sequence is a human donor with multiple sclerosis. The CDR3 DNA is TGTGCCAGCAGCTCGATTCTAGGGAATATAACCTACGAGCAGTACTTC. Its translation is CASSSILGNITYEQYF.